The subject of this entry is one TCR beta chain. The data were obtained in a study of metastatic and nonmetastatic thyroid tumors. Nobody among the patients had been given any treatment before thyroid surgery. Germline CDR1 is SNHLY and CDR2 is FYNNEI. The CDR3 extends over 11 amino acids. V lost 10 bases and J 6 bases, leaving 9 bases between the germline ends. Using MiXCR, TCRdb reanalyzed the PCR reads. This sample has 2,000 to 2,500 clones, with about 24% found just once. This sequence was found in a male donor with papillary thyroid cancer or a benign thyroid nodule (not recorded which). Some clones in this sample may be carry-over from other donors' samples. The sample comprised adjacent normal tissue. V gene TRBV2 combines with J gene TRBJ2-2; D gene ambiguous. CDR3 sequence (DNA): TGTGCCACCCGAAGGGCCGGGGAGCTGTTTTTT. It yields the protein CATRRAGELFF.